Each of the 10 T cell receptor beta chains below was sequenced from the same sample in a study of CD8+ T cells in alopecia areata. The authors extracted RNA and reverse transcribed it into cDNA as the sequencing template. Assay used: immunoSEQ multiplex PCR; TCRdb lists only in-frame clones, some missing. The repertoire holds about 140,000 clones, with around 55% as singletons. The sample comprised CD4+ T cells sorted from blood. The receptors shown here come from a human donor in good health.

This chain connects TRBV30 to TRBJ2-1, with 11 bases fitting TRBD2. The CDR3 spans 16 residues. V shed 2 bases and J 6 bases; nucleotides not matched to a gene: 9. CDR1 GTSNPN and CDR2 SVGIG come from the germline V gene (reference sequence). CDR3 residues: CAWSYPLLAGVNEQFF. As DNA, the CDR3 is TGTGCCTGGAGTTACCCTTTACTAGCGGGAGTCAATGAGCAGTTCTTC.

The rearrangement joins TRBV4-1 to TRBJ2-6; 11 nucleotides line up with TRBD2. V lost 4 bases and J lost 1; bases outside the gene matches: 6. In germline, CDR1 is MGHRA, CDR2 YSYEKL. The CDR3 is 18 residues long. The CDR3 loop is CASSRAGTSGSGANVLTF. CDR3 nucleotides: TGCGCCAGCAGCCGAGCCGGGACTAGCGGATCTGGGGCCAACGTCCTGACTTTC.

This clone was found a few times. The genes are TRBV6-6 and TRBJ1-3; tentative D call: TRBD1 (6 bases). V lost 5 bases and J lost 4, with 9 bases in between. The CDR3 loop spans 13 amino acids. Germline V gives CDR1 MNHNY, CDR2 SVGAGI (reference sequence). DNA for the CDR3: TGTGCCAGCAGTCGGACAGACGGAAACACCATATATTTT. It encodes CASSRTDGNTIYF.

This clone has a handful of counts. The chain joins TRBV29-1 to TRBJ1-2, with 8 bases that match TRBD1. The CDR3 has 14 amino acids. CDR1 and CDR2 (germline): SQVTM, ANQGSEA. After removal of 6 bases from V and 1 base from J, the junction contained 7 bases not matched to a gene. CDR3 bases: TGCAGCGTGGCGGGACAGGCCGATAACTATGGCTACACCTTC. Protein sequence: CSVAGQADNYGYTF.

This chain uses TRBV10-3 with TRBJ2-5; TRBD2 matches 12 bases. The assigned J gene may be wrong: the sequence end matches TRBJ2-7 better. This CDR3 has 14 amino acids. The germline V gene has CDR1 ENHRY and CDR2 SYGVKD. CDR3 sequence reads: CAISSSGRAHEQYF. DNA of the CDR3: TGTGCCATCAGTTCTAGCGGGAGGGCCCACGAGCAGTACTTC.

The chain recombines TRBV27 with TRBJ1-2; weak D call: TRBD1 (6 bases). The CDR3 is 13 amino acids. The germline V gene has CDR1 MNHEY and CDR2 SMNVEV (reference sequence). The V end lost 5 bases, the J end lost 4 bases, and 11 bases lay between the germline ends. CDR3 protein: CASSDQGPYGYTF. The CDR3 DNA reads TGTGCCAGCAGTGATCAGGGGCCCTATGGCTACACCTTC.

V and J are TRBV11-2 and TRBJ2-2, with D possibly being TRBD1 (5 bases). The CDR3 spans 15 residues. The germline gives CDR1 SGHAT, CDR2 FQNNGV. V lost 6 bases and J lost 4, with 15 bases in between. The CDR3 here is CASRRQPLGTGELFF. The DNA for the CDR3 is TGTGCCAGCAGGCGACAGCCTCTCGGCACCGGGGAGCTGTTTTTT.

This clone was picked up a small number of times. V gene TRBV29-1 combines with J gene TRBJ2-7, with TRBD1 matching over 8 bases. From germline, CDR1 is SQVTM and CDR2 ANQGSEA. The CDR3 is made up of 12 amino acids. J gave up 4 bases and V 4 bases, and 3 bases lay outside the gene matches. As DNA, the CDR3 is TGCAGCGTTGCCAGACAGGGGTACGAGCAGTACTTC. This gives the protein CSVARQGYEQYF.

The CDR3, as DNA: TGCGCCAGCAGGCCACTTCTTCAGGGCGGGGAGCTGTTTTTT. It codes for CASRPLLQGGELFF. The gene calls are TRBV4-1 and TRBJ2-2; a weak D match, TRBD1 (5 bases). V was shortened by 6 bases and J by 7 bases, with 15 bases between the two germline ends. This CDR3 spans 14 amino acids. Germline CDR1 MGHRA, CDR2 YSYEKL.

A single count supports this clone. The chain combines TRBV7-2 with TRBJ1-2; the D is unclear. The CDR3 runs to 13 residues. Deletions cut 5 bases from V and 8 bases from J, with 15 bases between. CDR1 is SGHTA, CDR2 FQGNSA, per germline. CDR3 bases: TGTGCCAGCAGCCCAGTTGCGGTGGGCGGCTACACCTTC. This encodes CASSPVAVGGYTF. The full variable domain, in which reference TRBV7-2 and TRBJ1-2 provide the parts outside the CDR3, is GAGVSQSPSNKVTEKGKDVELRCDPISGHTALYWYRQSLGQGLEFLIYFQGNSAPDKSGLPSDRFSAERTGGSVSTLTIQRTQQEDSAVYLCASSPVAVGGYTFGSGTRLTVV.